This T cell receptor (beta chain) was sequenced during a study of blood T cells in healthy people across ages. This clonotype was found a few times. Then a second PCR, running roughly 7 to 11 cycles, was carried out with a sample-barcoded 5' primer and a J-beta primer mix. TCRdb called the 5' RACE reads again in MiXCR, with one record for every CDR3 protein. Of hundreds of thousands of distinct CDR3 sequences detected, about 62% appear once; the ten largest clones hold 22%. CDR3 size: 13 residues. V lost 6 bases, J lost 8 bases, and 16 bases lay in between. From germline, CDR1 is WSHSY and CDR2 SAAADI.

This rearrangement joins TRBV10-2 to TRBJ1-2; D not resolved. The clonotype originates from a man younger than 40 in good health. Sequencing used blood. The CDR3 DNA sequence: TGCGCCAGCAGACTTCCCGAGGGCAGCGGCTACACCTTC. This sequence encodes CASRLPEGSGYTF.